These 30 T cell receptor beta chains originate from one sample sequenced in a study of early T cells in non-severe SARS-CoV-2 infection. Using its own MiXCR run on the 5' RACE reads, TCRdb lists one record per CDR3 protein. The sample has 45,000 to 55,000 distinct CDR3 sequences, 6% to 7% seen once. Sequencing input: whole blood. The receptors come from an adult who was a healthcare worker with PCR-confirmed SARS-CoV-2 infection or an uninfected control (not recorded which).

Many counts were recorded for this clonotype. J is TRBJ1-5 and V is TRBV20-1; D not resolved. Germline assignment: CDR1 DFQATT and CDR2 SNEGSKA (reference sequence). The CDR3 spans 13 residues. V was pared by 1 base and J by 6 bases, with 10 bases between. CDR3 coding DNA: TGCAGTGCTAGAGTGGCTGAGGGTCAGCCCCAGCATTTT. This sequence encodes CSARVAEGQPQHF.

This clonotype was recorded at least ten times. The DNA of the CDR3 is TGTGCCACCAGCAGAGTTTTAGATTCAGATACGCAGTATTTT. This codes for CATSRVLDSDTQYF. This chain links TRBV15 with TRBJ2-3; D unresolved. V was trimmed by 1 base and J by 4 bases, leaving 9 bases between them. Germline V lookup: CDR1 LNHNV, CDR2 YYDKDF (reference sequence). This CDR3 is 14 amino acids long.

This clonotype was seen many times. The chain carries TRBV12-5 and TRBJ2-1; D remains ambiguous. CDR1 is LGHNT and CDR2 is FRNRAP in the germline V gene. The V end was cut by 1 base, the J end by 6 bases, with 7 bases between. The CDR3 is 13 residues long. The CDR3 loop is CASGLGHINEQFF. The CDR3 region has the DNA TGTGCTAGTGGTTTGGGACACATCAATGAGCAGTTCTTC.

The CDR3 reads CASSLEGNRGGGKQFF. DNA of the CDR3: TGTGCCAGCAGCTTAGAGGGCAACCGGGGCGGGGGCAAGCAGTTCTTC. V and J are TRBV5-4 and TRBJ2-1; weak D call: TRBD2 (7 bases). V was clipped by 2 bases and J by 11 bases, with 23 bases between them. This CDR3 comprises 16 residues. The germline gives CDR1 SGHNT, CDR2 YYREEE (reference sequence).

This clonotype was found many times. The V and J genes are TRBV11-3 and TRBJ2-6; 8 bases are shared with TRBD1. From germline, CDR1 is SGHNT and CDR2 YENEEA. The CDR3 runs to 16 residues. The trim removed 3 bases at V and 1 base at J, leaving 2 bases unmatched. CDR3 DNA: TGTGCCAGCAGCTTCGGGACAGGATCTGGGGCCAACGTCCTGACTTTC. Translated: CASSFGTGSGANVLTF.

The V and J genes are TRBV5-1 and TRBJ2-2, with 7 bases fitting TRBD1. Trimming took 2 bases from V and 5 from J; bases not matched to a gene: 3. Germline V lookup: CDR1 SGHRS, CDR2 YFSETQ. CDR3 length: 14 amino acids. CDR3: CASSLQGQTGELFF. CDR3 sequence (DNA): TGCGCCAGCAGCTTACAGGGGCAAACCGGGGAGCTGTTTTTT.

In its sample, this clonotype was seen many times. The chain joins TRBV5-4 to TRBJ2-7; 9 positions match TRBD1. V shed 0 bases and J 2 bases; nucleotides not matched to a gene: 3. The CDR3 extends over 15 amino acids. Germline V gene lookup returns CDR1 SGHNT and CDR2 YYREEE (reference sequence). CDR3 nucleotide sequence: TGTGCCAGCAGCTTGGGGGGACAGGGCCCCTACGAGCAGTACTTC. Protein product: CASSLGGQGPYEQYF.

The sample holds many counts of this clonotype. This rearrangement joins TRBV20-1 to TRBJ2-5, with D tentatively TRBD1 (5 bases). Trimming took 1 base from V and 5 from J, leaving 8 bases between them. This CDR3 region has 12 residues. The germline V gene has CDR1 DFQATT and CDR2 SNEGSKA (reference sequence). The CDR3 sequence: CSARGPGETQYF. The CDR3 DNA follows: TGCAGTGCTAGAGGACCAGGGGAGACCCAGTACTTC.

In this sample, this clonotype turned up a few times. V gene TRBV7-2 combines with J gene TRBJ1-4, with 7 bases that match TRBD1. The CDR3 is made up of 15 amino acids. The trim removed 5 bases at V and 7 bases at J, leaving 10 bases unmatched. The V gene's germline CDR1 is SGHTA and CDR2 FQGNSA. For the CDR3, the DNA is TGTGCCAGCAGCCCCTGGACAGGATTGGGTGAAAAACTGTTTTTT. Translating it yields CASSPWTGLGEKLFF.

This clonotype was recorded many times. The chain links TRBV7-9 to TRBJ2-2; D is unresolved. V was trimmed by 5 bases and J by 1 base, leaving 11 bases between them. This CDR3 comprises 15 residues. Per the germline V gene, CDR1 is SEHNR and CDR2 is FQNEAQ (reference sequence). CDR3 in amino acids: CASSIPSKNTGELFF. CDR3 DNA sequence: TGTGCCAGCAGCATCCCGTCCAAGAACACCGGGGAGCTGTTTTTT.

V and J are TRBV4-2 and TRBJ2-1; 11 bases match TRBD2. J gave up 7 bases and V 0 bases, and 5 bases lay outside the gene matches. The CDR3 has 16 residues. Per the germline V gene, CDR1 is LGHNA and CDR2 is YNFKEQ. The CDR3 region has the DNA TGTGCCAGCAGCCAAGATGATAGCGGGGGGGCTAATGAGCAGTTCTTC. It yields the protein CASSQDDSGGANEQFF.

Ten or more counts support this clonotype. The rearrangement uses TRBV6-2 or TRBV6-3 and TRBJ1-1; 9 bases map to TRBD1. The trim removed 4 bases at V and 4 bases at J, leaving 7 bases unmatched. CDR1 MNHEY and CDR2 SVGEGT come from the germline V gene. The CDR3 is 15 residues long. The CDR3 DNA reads TGTGCCAGCAGTTGGGACAGGGAGACCGGCACTGAAGCTTTCTTT. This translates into CASSWDRETGTEAFF.

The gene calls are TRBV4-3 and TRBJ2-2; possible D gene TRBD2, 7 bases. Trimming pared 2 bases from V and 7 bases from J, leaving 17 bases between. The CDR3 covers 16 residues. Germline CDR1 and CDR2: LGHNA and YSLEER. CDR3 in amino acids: CASSQLAGAFSGELFF. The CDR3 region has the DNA TGCGCCAGCAGCCAACTGGCGGGGGCCTTCAGCGGGGAGCTGTTTTTT.

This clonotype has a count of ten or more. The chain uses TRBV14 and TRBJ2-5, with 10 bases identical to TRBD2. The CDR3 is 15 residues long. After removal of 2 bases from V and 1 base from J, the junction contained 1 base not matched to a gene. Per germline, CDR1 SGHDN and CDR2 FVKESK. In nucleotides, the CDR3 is TGTGCCAGCAGCCAACTAGCGGGGGTCCAAGAGACCCAGTACTTC. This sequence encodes CASSQLAGVQETQYF.

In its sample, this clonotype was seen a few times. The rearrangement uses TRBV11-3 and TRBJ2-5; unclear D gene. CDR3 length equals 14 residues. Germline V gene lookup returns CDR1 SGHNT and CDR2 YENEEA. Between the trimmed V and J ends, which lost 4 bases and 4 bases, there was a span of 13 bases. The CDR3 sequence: CASSSVGRRETQYF. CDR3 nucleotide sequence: TGTGCCAGCAGCTCAGTGGGCCGGAGAGAGACCCAGTACTTC.

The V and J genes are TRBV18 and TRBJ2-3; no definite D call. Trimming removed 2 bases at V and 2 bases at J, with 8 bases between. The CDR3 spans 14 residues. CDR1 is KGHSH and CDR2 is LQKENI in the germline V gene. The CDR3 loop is CASSPTADTDTQYF. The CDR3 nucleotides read TGTGCCAGCTCACCAACGGCCGACACAGATACGCAGTATTTT.

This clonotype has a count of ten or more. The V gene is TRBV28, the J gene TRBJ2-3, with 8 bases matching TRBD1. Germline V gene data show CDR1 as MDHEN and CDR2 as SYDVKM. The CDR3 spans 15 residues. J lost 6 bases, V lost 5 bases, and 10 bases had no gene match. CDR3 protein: CASSPQGAMRDTQYF. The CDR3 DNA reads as TGTGCCAGCAGTCCGCAGGGGGCGATGAGGGATACGCAGTATTTT.

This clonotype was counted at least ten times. The CDR3 is CAWSTGAGQPQHF. The CDR3 bases are TGTGCCTGGAGTACCGGGGCCGGTCAGCCCCAGCATTTT. V usage is TRBV30 and J usage is TRBJ1-5, with D possibly TRBD1 on 5 matching bases. The CDR3 contains 13 residues. The germline V gene encodes CDR1 GTSNPN and CDR2 SVGIG (reference sequence). The V gene lost 2 bases and the J gene lost 6 bases, with 11 bases spanning the gap.

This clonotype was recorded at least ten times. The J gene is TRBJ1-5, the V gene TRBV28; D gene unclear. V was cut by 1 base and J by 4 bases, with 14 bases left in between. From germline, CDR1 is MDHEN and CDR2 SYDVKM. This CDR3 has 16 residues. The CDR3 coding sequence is TGTGCCAGCAGTTTATACGACCAGGCTACTAATCAGCCCCAGCATTTT. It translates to CASSLYDQATNQPQHF.

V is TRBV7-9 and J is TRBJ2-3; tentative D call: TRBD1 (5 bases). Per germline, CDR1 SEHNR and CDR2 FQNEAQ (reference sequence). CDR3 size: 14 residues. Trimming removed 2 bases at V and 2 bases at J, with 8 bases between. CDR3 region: CASSLSRDTDTQYF. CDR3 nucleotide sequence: TGTGCCAGCAGCTTAAGCAGGGACACAGATACGCAGTATTTT.

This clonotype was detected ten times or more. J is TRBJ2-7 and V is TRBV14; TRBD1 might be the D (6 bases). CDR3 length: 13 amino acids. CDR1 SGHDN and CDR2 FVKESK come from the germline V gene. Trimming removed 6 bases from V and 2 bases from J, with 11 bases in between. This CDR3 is CASRRTAAYEQYF. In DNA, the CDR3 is TGTGCCAGCAGGCGGACAGCCGCCTACGAGCAGTACTTC.

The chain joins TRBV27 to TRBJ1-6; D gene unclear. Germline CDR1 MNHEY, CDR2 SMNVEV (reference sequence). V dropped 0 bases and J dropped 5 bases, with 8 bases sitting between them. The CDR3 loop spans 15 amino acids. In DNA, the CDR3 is TGTGCCAGCAGTTTATCAGGCCAGAATAATTCACCCCTCCACTTT. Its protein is CASSLSGQNNSPLHF.

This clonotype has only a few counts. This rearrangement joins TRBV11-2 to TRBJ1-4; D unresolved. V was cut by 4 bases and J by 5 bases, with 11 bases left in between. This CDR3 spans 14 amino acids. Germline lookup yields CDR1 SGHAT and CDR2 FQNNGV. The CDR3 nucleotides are TGTGCCAGCAGCTCCGGCAGGATGAATGAAAAACTGTTTTTT. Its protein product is CASSSGRMNEKLFF.

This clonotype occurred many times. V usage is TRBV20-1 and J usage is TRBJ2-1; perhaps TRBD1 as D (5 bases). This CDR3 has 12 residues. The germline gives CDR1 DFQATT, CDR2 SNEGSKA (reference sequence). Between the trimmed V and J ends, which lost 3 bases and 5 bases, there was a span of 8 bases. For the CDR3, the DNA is TGCAGTGCTAGTCCAGGGAACAATGAGCAGTTCTTC. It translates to CSASPGNNEQFF.

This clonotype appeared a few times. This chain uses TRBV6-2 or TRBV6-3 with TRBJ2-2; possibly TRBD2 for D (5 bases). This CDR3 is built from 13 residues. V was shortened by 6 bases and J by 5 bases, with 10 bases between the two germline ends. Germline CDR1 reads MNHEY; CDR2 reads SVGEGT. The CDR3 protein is CASRLTSTGELFF. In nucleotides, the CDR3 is TGTGCCAGCAGACTCACTAGTACCGGGGAGCTGTTTTTT.

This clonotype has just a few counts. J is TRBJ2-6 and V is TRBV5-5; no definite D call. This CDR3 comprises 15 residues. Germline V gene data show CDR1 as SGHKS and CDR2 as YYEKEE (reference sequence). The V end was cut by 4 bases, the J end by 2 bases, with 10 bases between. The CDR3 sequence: CASSRGPTGANVLTF. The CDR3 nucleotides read TGTGCCAGCAGCCGAGGACCGACTGGGGCCAACGTCCTGACTTTC.

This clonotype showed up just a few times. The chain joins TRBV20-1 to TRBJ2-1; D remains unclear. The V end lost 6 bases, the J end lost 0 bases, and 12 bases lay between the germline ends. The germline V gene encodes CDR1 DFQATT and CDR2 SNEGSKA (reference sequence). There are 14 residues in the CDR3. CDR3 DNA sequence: TGCAGTGCCGCTCATTGGAGCTCCTACAATGAGCAGTTCTTC. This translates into CSAAHWSSYNEQFF.

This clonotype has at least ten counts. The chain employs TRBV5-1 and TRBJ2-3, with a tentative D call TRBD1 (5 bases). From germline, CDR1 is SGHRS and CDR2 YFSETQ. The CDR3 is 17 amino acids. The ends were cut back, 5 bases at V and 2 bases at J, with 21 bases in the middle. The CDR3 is CASRGPNENTHTDTQYF. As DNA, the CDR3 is TGCGCCAGCAGGGGGCCCAACGAAAACACACACACAGATACGCAGTATTTT.

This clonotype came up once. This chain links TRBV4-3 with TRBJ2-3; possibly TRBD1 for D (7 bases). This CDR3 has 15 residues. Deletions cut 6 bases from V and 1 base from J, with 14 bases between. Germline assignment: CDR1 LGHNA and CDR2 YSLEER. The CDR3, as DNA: TGCGCCAGCAGTCGCGGAGGGGGCGGCACAGATACGCAGTATTTT. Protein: CASSRGGGGTDTQYF.

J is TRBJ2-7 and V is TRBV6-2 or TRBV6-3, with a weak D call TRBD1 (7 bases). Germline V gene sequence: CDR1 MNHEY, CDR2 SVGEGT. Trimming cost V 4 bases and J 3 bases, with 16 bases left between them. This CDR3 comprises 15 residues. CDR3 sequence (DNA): TGTGCCAGCAGTTGGCGCGGGACAGTAATCTACGAGCAGTACTTC. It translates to CASSWRGTVIYEQYF.